The 5 T cell receptor beta chains below come from one sample, sequenced in a study of cytomegalovirus exposure and HLA in healthy donors. Researchers ran the PCR with 60 Vbeta and 13 Jbeta primers. Assay: immunoSEQ multiplex PCR; the TCRdb copy retains only in-frame clones and omits some. The sample records roughly 130,000 clones, roughly 84% being singletons. The sample consisted of PBMCs. Receptors originate from a man aged 45-65 years in good health and CMV-seronegative.

The CDR3 nucleotides read TGCGCCAGCAGCTGGGGGACAGGGAACACTGAAGCTTTCTTT. Its protein is CASSWGTGNTEAFF. This chain joins TRBV5-1 and TRBJ1-1; 8 bases match TRBD1. Germline V lookup: CDR1 SGHRS, CDR2 YFSETQ. V trimming: 3 bases; J trimming: 1 base; junction bases outside the gene matches: 2. The CDR3 spans 14 residues. The full variable domain, completed using reference TRBV5-1 and TRBJ1-1, is KAGVTQTPRYLIKTRGQQVTLSCSPISGHRSVSWYQQTPGQGLQFLFEYFSETQRNKGNFPGRFSGRQFSNSRSEMNVSTLELGDSALYLCASSWGTGNTEAFFGQGTRLTVV.

V usage is TRBV2 and J usage is TRBJ1-1; 9 bases map to TRBD1. CDR1 is SNHLY and CDR2 is FYNNEI in the germline V gene. Trimming at V came to 5 bases and at J to 3 bases, leaving 4 bases not matched to a gene. CDR3 length equals 14 residues. The CDR3 bases are TGTGCCAGCAGTTACAGGGGGCAGGACACTGAAGCTTTCTTT. Amino acid sequence: CASSYRGQDTEAFF.

This chain uses TRBV2 with TRBJ2-5; a weak D match, TRBD2 (6 bases). Near its end, the DNA agrees better with TRBJ2-7, so the J call may be wrong. Germline V lookup: CDR1 SNHLY, CDR2 FYNNEI. This CDR3 spans 14 amino acids. CDR3: CASRGDSSSYEQYF. The CDR3 DNA reads TGTGCCAGCAGAGGGGACTCCAGCTCCTACGAGCAGTACTTC.

CDR3 bases: TGCAGCGTTTTAGAGACAGGGGGCAGTGGCTACACCTTC. Protein: CSVLETGGSGYTF. This chain connects TRBV29-1 to TRBJ1-2, with TRBD1 matching over 10 bases. The V gene's germline CDR1 is SQVTM and CDR2 ANQGSEA. V dropped 5 bases and J dropped 7; count of bases not matched to a gene: 7. The CDR3 is 13 residues long.

The V and J genes are TRBV2 and TRBJ1-6; D unclear. Trimming shortened V by 7 bases and J by 0 bases, and 13 bases separated the two germline ends. This CDR3 comprises 16 residues. Germline CDR1 reads SNHLY; CDR2 reads FYNNEI. Written as DNA, the CDR3 is TGTGCCAGCACGGGATCCCCTAGCTCCTATAATTCACCCCTCCACTTT. Protein: CASTGSPSSYNSPLHF.